This record looks at one TCR beta chain sequence and its context. CDR3 length: 17 amino acids. The V and J ends lost 0 bases and 0 bases, in that order; junction bases with no gene match: 7. In germline, CDR1 is SGHRS, CDR2 YFSETQ. This record comes from a study of blood T cell repertoires in COVID-19. Study at large: Whether acute or convalescent, the COVID-19 samples came from the United States, Italy and Spain. The cDNA or gDNA used as material had been derived from T cells, B-cell-depleted T cells, or PBMCs.

As handled by the study authors: Estimation of nucleated cell counts relied on the amplification of reference gene primers. Using immunoSEQ multiplex PCR, the repertoire was profiled, and TCRdb retains in-frame clones only, with some absent. The D gene and trimming were derived from the DNA, and the V and J assignments and clone size from that table. The table includes 100,000 or so clones, about 90% detected once. The sequenced material came from peripheral blood. This chain uses TRBV5-1 with TRBJ1-1, with 8 bases aligning to TRBD1. This clonotype was sampled from a man aged 25 to 40 in a cohort sampled during active COVID-19. This chain's CDR3 is CASSLGLRQGLNTEAFF. For the CDR3, the DNA is TGCGCCAGCAGCTTGGGGCTCCGACAGGGGTTGAACACTGAAGCTTTCTTT.